This T cell receptor (beta chain) was captured by sequencing in a study of T cell repertoires in cytomegalovirus infection. TCRdb re-called the reads with MiXCR, one entry per CDR3 protein. The sample includes approximately 160,000 distinct CDR3 sequences, approximately 17% of them seen just once. This CDR3 has 14 amino acids. The V end lost 5 bases, the J end lost 5 bases, and 15 bases lay between the germline ends. CDR1 and CDR2 from the germline V gene are MDHEN and SYDVKM. This TCR was recovered from a human donor in good health (CMV status not recorded). Some clones in this sample may be carry-over from other donors' samples. V usage is TRBV28 and J usage is TRBJ2-5; either TRBD1 or TRBD2 may supply D (6 bases each). Input material: CD8+ T cells from PBMCs. The CDR3 DNA follows: TGTGCCAGCAGTCGAACACGGGGGCTGGAGACCCAGTACTTC. Translation: CASSRTRGLETQYF. Together with reference TRBV28 and TRBJ2-5, the CDR3 gives the full variable domain: DVKVTQSSRYLVKRTGEKVFLECVQDMDHENMFWYRQDPGLGLRLIYFSYDVKMKEKGDIPEGYSVSREKKERFSLILESASTNQTSMYLCASSRTRGLETQYFGPGTRLLVL.